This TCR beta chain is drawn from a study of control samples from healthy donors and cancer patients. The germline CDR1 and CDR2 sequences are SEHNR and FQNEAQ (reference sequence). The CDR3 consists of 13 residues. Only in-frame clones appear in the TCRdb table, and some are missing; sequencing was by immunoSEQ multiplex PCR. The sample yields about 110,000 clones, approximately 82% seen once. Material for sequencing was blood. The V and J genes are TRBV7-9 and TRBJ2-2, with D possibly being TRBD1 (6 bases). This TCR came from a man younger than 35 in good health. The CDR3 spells CAKGDTNTGELFF. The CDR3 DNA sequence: TGTGCTAAGGGGGACACGAACACCGGGGAGCTGTTTTTT. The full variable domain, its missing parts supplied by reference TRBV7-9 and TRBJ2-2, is DTGVSQNPRHKITKRGQNVTFRCDPISEHNRLYWYRQTLGQGPEFLTYFQNEAQLEKSRLLSDRFSAERPKGSFSTLEIQRTEQGDSAMYLCAKGDTNTGELFFGEGSRLTVL.